Below are 21 T cell receptor beta chains sequenced from a single sample in a study of identifying expanded T cells in peripheral blood. Sequencing was performed with immunoSEQ multiplex PCR; in TCRdb, only in-frame clones are kept and a portion is missing. This table has some 90,000 clones, around 86% appearing once. Sequenced sample: blood. Receptors were obtained from a person aged 18-69 years in good health.

The CDR3 reads CASSYGTDSSYEQYF. The DNA of the CDR3 is TGTGCCAGCAGTTACGGGACAGACAGCTCCTACGAGCAGTACTTC. The chain links TRBV6-5 to TRBJ2-7, with TRBD1 matching over 7 bases. With V trimmed by 2 bases and J by 0 bases, 4 bases remained unmatched. The germline V gene encodes CDR1 MNHEY and CDR2 SVGAGI. This CDR3 region has 15 residues.

This clone was counted a single time. The chain has TRBV29-1 and TRBJ2-5, with D perhaps matching TRBD2 (7 bases). Germline CDR1 SQVTM, CDR2 ANQGSEA. Trimming took off 4 bases at V and 7 bases at J, with 16 bases between the two ends. The CDR3 has 13 amino acids. CDR3 nucleotide sequence: TGCAGCGTTGGTGGGGGGGCCAAGGGGACCCAGTACTTC. It codes for CSVGGGAKGTQYF.

The genes are TRBV25-1 and TRBJ1-3; D is ambiguous. The CDR3 is 12 residues long. The V gene lost 5 bases and the J gene lost 3 bases, with 5 bases spanning the gap. In germline, CDR1 is MGHDK, CDR2 SYGVNS. The CDR3 DNA reads TGTGCCAGCAGTTCGGATGGAAACACCATATATTTT. Residues: CASSSDGNTIYF.

V and J are TRBV7-2 and TRBJ2-1, with a tentative D call TRBD2 (6 bases). The CDR3 sequence is 13 residues long. Trimming stripped 6 bases from V and 9 bases from J, with 15 bases between. Germline CDR1 and CDR2: SGHTA and FQGNSA. CDR3 amino acids: CASRADYLGEQFF. The CDR3 DNA reads as TGTGCCAGCAGAGCGGACTACCTCGGTGAGCAGTTCTTC.

The chain has TRBV4-3 and TRBJ2-3; TRBD2 matches 9 bases. The CDR3 runs to 16 residues. Trimming removed 4 bases from V and 4 bases from J; junction bases left unmatched: 9. From germline, CDR1 is LGHNA and CDR2 YSLEER. CDR3 residues: CASSPGVAGVPDTQYF. Written as DNA, the CDR3 is TGCGCCAGCAGCCCCGGAGTAGCGGGGGTCCCAGATACGCAGTATTTT.

The chain couples TRBV4-3 to TRBJ2-4; weak D call: TRBD1 (6 bases). This CDR3 has 17 residues. The V gene's germline CDR1 is LGHNA and CDR2 YSLEER. V shed 4 bases and J shed 6 bases, with 22 bases lying between them. The CDR3 loop reads CASSPGPTGDTLNIQYF. The CDR3 DNA reads as TGCGCCAGCAGCCCCGGACCGACAGGAGATACCTTAAACATTCAGTACTTC.

The chain is built from TRBV7-7 and TRBJ2-5, with D possibly being TRBD2 (5 bases). The CDR3 is 13 residues long. V lost 6 bases and J lost 1, with 9 bases in between. Germline assignment: CDR1 SSHAT and CDR2 FNYEAQ (reference sequence). CDR3 coding DNA: TGTGCCAGCAGTCTAGCACTCCAAGAGACCCAGTACTTC. Its protein product is CASSLALQETQYF. The full variable domain, its missing parts supplied by reference TRBV7-7 and TRBJ2-5, is GAGVSQSPRYKVTKRGQDVTLRCDPISSHATLYWYQQALGQGPEFLTYFNYEAQPDKSGLPSDRFSAERPEGSISTLTIQRTEQRDSAMYRCASSLALQETQYFGPGTRLLVL.

The chain has TRBV7-9 and TRBJ2-7; 7 positions match TRBD2. The J segment lost 7 bases and the V segment lost 1 base, leaving 7 bases of the junction unmatched. CDR1 and CDR2 (germline): SEHNR, FQNEAQ (reference sequence). CDR3 length: 14 amino acids. The CDR3 region has the DNA TGTGCCAGCAGCTTAGTAGCTAGCGGTCGGGAGCAGTACTTC. Amino acid sequence: CASSLVASGREQYF.

A note on this clone: One end of the junction varies from germline; a read error may be responsible. This chain joins TRBV29-1 and TRBJ1-2; tentative D call: TRBD1 (5 bases). The CDR3 totals 11 residues. CDR1 is SQVTM and CDR2 is ANQGSEA in the germline V gene. This chain's CDR3 is CTVIGANGYTF. In DNA form, the CDR3 reads TGCACCGTTATAGGGGCTAATGGCTACACCTTC.

V is TRBV30 and J is TRBJ1-1; tentatively, D is TRBD1 (5 bases). The CDR3 is 14 amino acids. CDR1 and CDR2 from the germline V gene are GTSNPN and SVGIG (reference sequence). Trimming stripped 2 bases from V and 5 bases from J, with 15 bases between. As DNA, the CDR3 is TGTGCCTGGAGTTATCCCGGGGGAGGAACTGAAGCTTTCTTT. Translated: CAWSYPGGGTEAFF.

This rearrangement joins TRBV7-2 to TRBJ1-1; D gene ambiguous. This CDR3 region has 13 residues. V was shortened by 5 bases and J by 1 base, with 8 bases between the two germline ends. Germline V gene sequence: CDR1 SGHTA, CDR2 FQGNSA. This CDR3 is CASSPHQNTEAFF. The CDR3 bases are TGTGCCAGCAGCCCGCACCAGAACACTGAAGCTTTCTTT.

For the CDR3, the DNA is TGTGCCAGCAGCTGGGACAATCAGCCCCAGCATTTT. Its translation is CASSWDNQPQHF. The chain carries TRBV7-9 and TRBJ1-5; D unclear. V was trimmed by 4 bases and J by 3 bases, leaving 4 bases between them. The germline V gene has CDR1 SEHNR and CDR2 FQNEAQ (reference sequence). CDR3 size: 12 residues. Filled out from reference TRBV7-9 and TRBJ1-5, the complete variable domain reads DTGVSQNPRHKITKRGQNVTFRCDPISEHNRLYWYRQTLGQGPEFLTYFQNEAQLEKSRLLSDRFSAERPKGSFSTLEIQRTEQGDSAMYLCASSWDNQPQHFGDGTRLSIL.

The CDR3 sequence: CASSLDPGGINEQYF. Here the CDR3 DNA reads TGCGCCAGCAGCTTGGATCCAGGGGGGATTAACGAGCAGTACTTC. This chain connects TRBV5-1 to TRBJ2-7; perhaps TRBD1 as D (7 bases). This CDR3 region has 15 residues. Trimming stripped 0 bases from V and 5 bases from J, with 15 bases between. Germline V CDR1 and CDR2: SGHRS, YFSETQ.

The chain employs TRBV27 and TRBJ1-1; D may be TRBD1 (6 bases). The CDR3 contains 22 residues. The germline gives CDR1 MNHEY, CDR2 SMNVEV (reference sequence). V was trimmed by 5 bases and J by 1 base, leaving 35 bases between them. The CDR3 bases are TGTGCCAGCAGTGGAGCGCGGGACACTAACTTCCTTCCGCTGGGTACGAACACTGAAGCTTTCTTT. Encoded protein: CASSGARDTNFLPLGTNTEAFF.

This chain uses TRBV6-6 with TRBJ1-1; possible D gene TRBD1, 6 bases. There are 13 residues in the CDR3. Per germline, CDR1 MNHNY and CDR2 SVGAGI (reference sequence). The V gene lost 11 bases and the J gene lost 4 bases, with 17 bases spanning the gap. In nucleotides, the CDR3 is TGTGCCGGTGGGATAGGGGGATCCACTGAAGCTTTCTTT. This translates into CAGGIGGSTEAFF.

The chain joins TRBV5-1 to TRBJ2-3, with D maybe TRBD2 (6 bases). The CDR3 sequence is 15 residues long. V lost 0 bases and J lost 4, with 12 bases in between. CDR1 and CDR2 from the germline V gene are SGHRS and YFSETQ. This CDR3 reads CASSLERELADTQYF. The CDR3 DNA is TGCGCCAGCAGCTTGGAACGGGAGTTGGCAGATACGCAGTATTTT.

The chain joins TRBV30 to TRBJ1-1; 10 bases match TRBD1. The CDR3 covers 15 residues. In germline, CDR1 is GTSNPN, CDR2 SVGIG (reference sequence). After removal of 1 base from V and 3 bases from J, the junction contained 5 bases not matched to a gene. For the CDR3, the DNA is TGTGCCTGGAGTGGACGCGGACAGGGGGACACTGAAGCTTTCTTT. It translates to CAWSGRGQGDTEAFF. The variable domain in full, with the rest retrieved from reference TRBV30 and TRBJ1-1, is SQTIHQWPATLVQPVGSPLSLECTVEGTSNPNLYWYRQAAGRGLQLLFYSVGIGQISSEVPQNLSASRPQDRQFILSSKKLLLSDSGFYLCAWSGRGQGDTEAFFGQGTRLTVV.

CDR3 DNA: TGTGCCAGCAAAATTAACGAGGCGGCTAGCTGGGGCGAGCAGTACTTC. Protein product: CASKINEAASWGEQYF. This chain uses TRBV7-6 with TRBJ2-7, with a possible D match to TRBD2 (5 bases). In germline, CDR1 is SGHVS, CDR2 FNYEAQ. Trimming took 7 bases from V and 6 from J, leaving 25 bases between them. CDR3 length: 16 amino acids.

This chain links TRBV18 with TRBJ2-5, with 9 bases identical to TRBD2. Trimming at V came to 2 bases and at J to 2 bases, leaving 3 bases not matched to a gene. CDR3 length equals 15 residues. CDR1 and CDR2 from the germline V gene are KGHSH and LQKENI. CDR3 protein: CASSPDAGGQETQYF. CDR3 in DNA: TGTGCCAGCTCACCAGATGCGGGGGGGCAAGAGACCCAGTACTTC.

This chain connects TRBV6-6 to TRBJ1-1; 9 positions agree with TRBD1. The CDR3 sequence is 16 residues long. V was clipped by 3 bases and J by 5 bases; unmatched bases: 10. Germline loops: CDR1 MNHNY, CDR2 SVGAGI (reference sequence). In nucleotides, the CDR3 is TGTGCCAGCAGTTATACAGGGGGCTTTAGAAAAACTGAAGCTTTCTTT. Translating it yields CASSYTGGFRKTEAFF.

The V and J genes are TRBV13 and TRBJ1-5; TRBD1 agrees at 7 bases. V was clipped by 5 bases and J by 0 bases; unmatched bases: 10. CDR3 length equals 17 residues. Germline V CDR1 and CDR2: PRHDT, FYEKMQ (reference sequence). The CDR3 sequence: CASSKGTGEYSNQPQHF. CDR3 DNA sequence: TGTGCCAGCAGCAAAGGCACAGGGGAATATAGCAATCAGCCCCAGCATTTT.